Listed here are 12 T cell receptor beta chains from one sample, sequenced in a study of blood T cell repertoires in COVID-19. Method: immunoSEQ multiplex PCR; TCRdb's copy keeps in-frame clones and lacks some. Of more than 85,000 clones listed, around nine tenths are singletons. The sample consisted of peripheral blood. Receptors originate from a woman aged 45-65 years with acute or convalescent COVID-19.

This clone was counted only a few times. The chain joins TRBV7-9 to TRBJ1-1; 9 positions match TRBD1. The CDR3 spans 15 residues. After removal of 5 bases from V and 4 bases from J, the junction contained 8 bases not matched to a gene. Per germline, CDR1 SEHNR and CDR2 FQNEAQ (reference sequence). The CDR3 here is CASSPQQGARTEAFF. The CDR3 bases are TGTGCCAGCAGCCCACAACAGGGGGCACGCACTGAAGCTTTCTTT.

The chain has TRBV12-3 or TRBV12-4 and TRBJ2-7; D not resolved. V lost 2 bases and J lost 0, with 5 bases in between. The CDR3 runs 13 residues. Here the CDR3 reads CASSLLGSYEQYF. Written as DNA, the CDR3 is TGTGCCAGCAGTTTACTAGGCTCCTACGAGCAGTACTTC.

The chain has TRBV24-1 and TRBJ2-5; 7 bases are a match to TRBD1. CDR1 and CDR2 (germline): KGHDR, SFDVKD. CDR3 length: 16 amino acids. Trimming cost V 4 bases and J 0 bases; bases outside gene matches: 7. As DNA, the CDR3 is TGTGCCACCAGTGACCCAAGGGGACAGTACCAAGAGACCCAGTACTTC. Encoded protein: CATSDPRGQYQETQYF.

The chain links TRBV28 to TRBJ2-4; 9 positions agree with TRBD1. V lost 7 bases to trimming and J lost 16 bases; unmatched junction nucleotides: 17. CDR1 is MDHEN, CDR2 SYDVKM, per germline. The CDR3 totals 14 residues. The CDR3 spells CASTMPGQGGAEYF. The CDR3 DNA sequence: TGTGCCAGCACCATGCCGGGACAGGGAGGAGCGGAATACTTC.

The CDR3 nucleotides are TGTGCCAGCAGCTTGGATCCCTCGGGGTACACCGGGGAGCTGTTTTTT. Translated, it gives CASSLDPSGYTGELFF. The rearrangement links TRBV5-6 to TRBJ2-2, with a possible D match to TRBD2 (5 bases). The CDR3 runs to 16 residues. V was shortened by 0 bases and J by 3 bases, with 12 bases between the two germline ends. Germline loops: CDR1 SGHDT, CDR2 YYEEEE.

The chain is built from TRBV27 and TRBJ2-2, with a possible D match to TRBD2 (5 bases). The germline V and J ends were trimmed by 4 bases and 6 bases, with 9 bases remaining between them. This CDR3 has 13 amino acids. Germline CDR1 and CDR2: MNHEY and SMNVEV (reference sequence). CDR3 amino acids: CASSWERAGELFF. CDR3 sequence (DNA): TGTGCCAGCAGTTGGGAGCGTGCCGGGGAGCTGTTTTTT.

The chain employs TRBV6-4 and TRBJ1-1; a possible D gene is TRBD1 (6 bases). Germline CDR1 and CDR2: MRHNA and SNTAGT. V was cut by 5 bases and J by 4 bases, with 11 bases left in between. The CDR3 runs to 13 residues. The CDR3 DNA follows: TGTGCCAGCAGTTTAGAAGGGGGCACTGAAGCTTTCTTT. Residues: CASSLEGGTEAFF.

In DNA, the CDR3 is TGCGCCAGCAGCCCCGGGGACAGGGGTGGCAATGAGCAGTTCTTC. Translating gives CASSPGDRGGNEQFF. The gene calls are TRBV10-2 and TRBJ2-1; 10 bases map to TRBD1. Germline V gives CDR1 WSHSY, CDR2 SAAADI. This CDR3 has 15 residues. The V segment lost 6 bases and the J segment 6 bases; nucleotides outside the gene matches: 8.

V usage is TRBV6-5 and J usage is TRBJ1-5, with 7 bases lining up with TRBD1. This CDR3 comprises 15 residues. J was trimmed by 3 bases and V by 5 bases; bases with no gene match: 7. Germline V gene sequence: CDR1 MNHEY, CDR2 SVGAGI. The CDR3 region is CASSKTGSNNQPQHF. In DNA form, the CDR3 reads TGTGCCAGCAGTAAGACAGGGTCGAACAATCAGCCCCAGCATTTT.

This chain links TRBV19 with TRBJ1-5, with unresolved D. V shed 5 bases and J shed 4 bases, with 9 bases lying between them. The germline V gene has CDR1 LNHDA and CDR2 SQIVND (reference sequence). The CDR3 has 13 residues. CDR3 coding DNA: TGTGCCAGTAGTTCAACTGTTAATCAGCCCCAGCATTTT. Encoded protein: CASSSTVNQPQHF.

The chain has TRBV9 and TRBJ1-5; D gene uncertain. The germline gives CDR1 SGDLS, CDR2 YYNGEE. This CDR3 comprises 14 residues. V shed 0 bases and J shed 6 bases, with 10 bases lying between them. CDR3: CASSVGAVPQPQHF. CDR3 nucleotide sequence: TGTGCCAGCAGCGTAGGTGCGGTCCCTCAGCCCCAGCATTTT.

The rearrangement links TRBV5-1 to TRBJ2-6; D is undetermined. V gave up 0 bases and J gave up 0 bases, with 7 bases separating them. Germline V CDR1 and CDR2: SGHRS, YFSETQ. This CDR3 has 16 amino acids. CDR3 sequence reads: CASSLGALSGANVLTF. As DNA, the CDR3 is TGCGCCAGCAGCTTGGGGGCCCTCTCTGGGGCCAACGTCCTGACTTTC.